These 30 T cell receptor beta chains were all obtained from the same sample, sequenced in a study of TIL therapy for anti-PD-1-resistant metastatic lung cancer. Specified time point: pre-treatment sample, taken before nivolumab and TIL therapy. Sequencing used immunoSEQ v3. TCRdb's copy holds only in-frame clones and misses some; the assay was immunoSEQ multiplex PCR. The sample records tens of thousands of clones, around 79% being singletons. Here the sequenced sample was blood, taken at baseline. The receptors were gathered from a man in his 70s with non-small cell lung cancer.

The J gene is TRBJ2-5, the V gene TRBV19; D remains ambiguous. CDR1 is LNHDA, CDR2 SQIVND, per germline (reference sequence). The CDR3 totals 13 residues. Trimming stripped 4 bases from V and 2 bases from J, with 8 bases between. CDR3 nucleotide sequence: TGTGCCAGTAGTAACTCGAGACAAGAGACCCAGTACTTC. It encodes CASSNSRQETQYF. The full variable domain, its missing parts supplied by reference TRBV19 and TRBJ2-5, is DGGITQSPKYLFRKEGQNVTLSCEQNLNHDAMYWYRQDPGQGLRLIYYSQIVNDFQKGDIAEGYSVSREKKESFPLTVTSAQKNPTAFYLCASSNSRQETQYFGPGTRLLVL.

CDR3: CASRTVNSPLHF. CDR3 bases: TGTGCCAGCCGGACAGTAAATTCACCCCTCCACTTT. The chain couples TRBV2 to TRBJ1-6, with a weak D call TRBD1 (6 bases). V gave up 8 bases and J gave up 7 bases, with 9 bases separating them. CDR1 is SNHLY, CDR2 FYNNEI, per germline. The CDR3 runs to 12 residues.

V and J are TRBV9 and TRBJ2-1, with D tentatively TRBD2 (7 bases). Germline assignment: CDR1 SGDLS and CDR2 YYNGEE. The CDR3 consists of 17 residues. V shed 7 bases and J shed 7 bases, with 27 bases lying between them. CDR3 sequence (DNA): TGTGCCAGCCCGAAGGGGTCTAGACTTAAGGGGGGGAATGAGCAGTTCTTC. Encoded protein: CASPKGSRLKGGNEQFF.

This clone occurred once. The chain has TRBV28 and TRBJ1-5; a weak D match, TRBD1 (5 bases). V lost 6 bases and J lost 2, with 14 bases in between. CDR1 MDHEN and CDR2 SYDVKM come from the germline V gene. This CDR3 is built from 15 residues. The CDR3 loop reads CASSSEGSGNQPQHF. The DNA for the CDR3 is TGTGCCAGCAGCTCGGAGGGGTCGGGCAATCAGCCCCAGCATTTT.

V is TRBV2 and J is TRBJ1-1; 7 nucleotides align to TRBD1. Per the germline V gene, CDR1 is SNHLY and CDR2 is FYNNEI. CDR3 length equals 13 residues. Trimming at V came to 6 bases and at J to 2 bases, leaving 3 bases not matched to a gene. The CDR3 DNA sequence: TGTGCCAGCAGAGCAGGGGGAAACACTGAAGCTTTCTTT. Translation gives CASRAGGNTEAFF.

The gene calls are TRBV5-1 and TRBJ2-3; D is unclear. This CDR3 is built from 15 residues. Trimming removed 0 bases at V and 2 bases at J, with 10 bases between. The germline CDR1 and CDR2 sequences are SGHRS and YFSETQ. The CDR3 coding sequence is TGCGCCAGCAGCTTGGGCGGAACAGACACAGATACGCAGTATTTT. This encodes CASSLGGTDTDTQYF.

The rearrangement uses TRBV19 and TRBJ2-7, with TRBD1 matching 8 bases. This CDR3 has 13 residues. The germline CDR1 and CDR2 sequences are LNHDA and SQIVND (reference sequence). V was pared by 7 bases and J by 0 bases, with 2 bases of the junction left unmatched. Written as DNA, the CDR3 is TGTGCCAGTAAAGGGACAGGCTCCTACGAGCAGTACTTC. This sequence encodes CASKGTGSYEQYF.

The chain recombines TRBV11-2 with TRBJ2-2; TRBD2 might be the D (5 bases). The CDR3 contains 15 residues. Per germline, CDR1 SGHAT and CDR2 FQNNGV. V lost 1 base to trimming and J lost 4 bases, with 10 bases between them. This chain's CDR3 is CASSLGTGFTGELFF. The CDR3 DNA reads TGTGCCAGCAGCTTAGGTACGGGATTCACCGGGGAGCTGTTTTTT. Drawing the rest from reference TRBV11-2 and TRBJ2-2, the complete variable domain is EAGVAQSPRYKIIEKRQSVAFWCNPISGHATLYWYQQILGQGPKLLIQFQNNGVVDDSQLPKDRFSAERLKGVDSTLKIQPAKLEDSAVYLCASSLGTGFTGELFFGEGSRLTVL.

The rearrangement links TRBV27 to TRBJ2-5; either TRBD1 or TRBD2 may fit D (6 bases each). V gave up 3 bases and J gave up 5 bases, with 13 bases separating them. The CDR3 has 14 amino acids. Germline V gene sequence: CDR1 MNHEY, CDR2 SMNVEV (reference sequence). CDR3 sequence reads: CASSFSTGRETQYF. Written as DNA, the CDR3 is TGTGCCAGCAGTTTTTCAACAGGGAGGGAGACCCAGTACTTC.

The chain is built from TRBV28 and TRBJ2-1, with TRBD2 matching over 9 bases. This CDR3 spans 12 amino acids. The junction had 2 bases not matched to a gene; V was cut back by 3 bases and J by 11 bases. Per germline, CDR1 MDHEN and CDR2 SYDVKM. The CDR3 DNA follows: TGTGCCAGCAGTTTGAGCGGGAGGCAGCAGTTCTTC. It encodes CASSLSGRQQFF.

This chain joins TRBV7-9 and TRBJ1-5; 7 positions agree with TRBD1. Germline V lookup: CDR1 SEHNR, CDR2 FQNEAQ (reference sequence). This CDR3 is 14 amino acids long. The V and J ends lost 1 base and 5 bases, in that order; junction bases with no gene match: 2. The CDR3 loop reads CASSLGGTDQPQHF. As DNA, the CDR3 is TGTGCCAGCAGCTTAGGAGGGACAGATCAGCCCCAGCATTTT.

This clone appeared a few times. The chain links TRBV5-6 to TRBJ2-1; the match to TRBD2 covers 15 bases. The J segment lost 7 bases and the V segment lost 4 bases, leaving 6 bases of the junction unmatched. The V gene's germline CDR1 is SGHDT and CDR2 YYEEEE. The length of the CDR3 is 16 residues. The CDR3, as DNA: TGTGCCAGCAGCCTGAGAGGGACTAGCGGGAGGAATGAGCAGTTCTTC. Encoded protein: CASSLRGTSGRNEQFF.

This clone appeared a few times. Its ends do not fully match the called genes, so a read error is possible. J is TRBJ2-4 and V is TRBV28; D may correspond to TRBD1 or TRBD2 (6 bases each). The CDR3 has 12 residues. Germline CDR1 and CDR2: MDHEN and SYDVKM. CDR3 in amino acids: CASSLNTGTVHF. Here the CDR3 DNA reads TGTGCCAGCAGTCTCAATACAGGGACTGTGCACTTC.

The rearrangement joins TRBV28 to TRBJ2-3, with no clear D. The CDR3 length is 14 residues. Germline V lookup: CDR1 MDHEN, CDR2 SYDVKM. The V end was cut by 6 bases, the J end by 6 bases, with 16 bases between. CDR3 loop: CASSPPFESDTQYF. The CDR3 region has the DNA TGTGCCAGCAGCCCTCCCTTTGAGAGCGATACGCAGTATTTT.

This clone has just one count. The chain couples TRBV5-1 to TRBJ2-5, with D possibly TRBD2 on 5 matching bases. The V and J ends lost 5 bases and 1 base respectively, with 9 bases between them. The CDR3 is made up of 13 amino acids. The germline CDR1 and CDR2 sequences are SGHRS and YFSETQ. The CDR3 DNA is TGCGCCAGCAGAGGTGGACTCCAAGAGACCCAGTACTTC. It translates to CASRGGLQETQYF.

The rearrangement joins TRBV19 to TRBJ2-1, with D perhaps matching TRBD1 (6 bases). The CDR3 is 13 amino acids. Germline lookup yields CDR1 LNHDA and CDR2 SQIVND (reference sequence). V was cut by 10 bases and J by 7 bases, with 17 bases left in between. The CDR3 nucleotides read TGTGCCACCAGGGGCCCCTGGGGAAATGAGCAGTTCTTC. Its translation is CATRGPWGNEQFF.

This clone showed up just a few times. The chain joins TRBV12-5 to TRBJ1-5, with TRBD1 identical over 8 bases. The V gene's germline CDR1 is LGHNT and CDR2 FRNRAP. The CDR3 runs 16 residues. Trimming took 3 bases from V and 3 from J; bases not matched to a gene: 7. CDR3 in DNA: TGTGCTAGTGGTTTAGTGGTGGGACAGGTCAATCAGCCCCAGCATTTT. It translates to CASGLVVGQVNQPQHF.

The V gene is TRBV5-8, the J gene TRBJ2-5, with TRBD1 as a possible D gene (6 bases). The CDR3 length is 16 residues. V was shortened by 0 bases and J by 4 bases, with 16 bases between the two germline ends. Germline CDR1 SGHTS, CDR2 YDEGEE. The CDR3 sequence is CASSLGRGGVGETQYF. The CDR3 DNA reads TGTGCCAGCAGCTTGGGGAGAGGGGGAGTGGGAGAGACCCAGTACTTC.

This clone was counted a single time. The chain links TRBV4-2 to TRBJ2-5; D might be TRBD2 (5 bases). The CDR3 contains 16 residues. Trimming took off 1 base at V and 5 bases at J, with 17 bases between the two ends. CDR1 is LGHNA and CDR2 is YNFKEQ in the germline V gene. The CDR3 DNA reads TGTGCCAGCAGCCAAGGCCCCCTCGGAGGTGAGGAGACCCAGTACTTC. Its protein is CASSQGPLGGEETQYF.

The chain joins TRBV28 to TRBJ1-2; 8 nucleotides agree with TRBD1. J lost 3 bases, V lost 5 bases, and 11 bases had no gene match. Germline lookup yields CDR1 MDHEN and CDR2 SYDVKM. The CDR3 sequence is 16 residues long. The CDR3: CASSIVPQGADYGYTF. CDR3 in DNA: TGTGCCAGCAGTATTGTTCCCCAGGGGGCCGACTATGGCTACACCTTC.

The V gene is TRBV9, the J gene TRBJ2-1; D is undetermined. With 2 bases removed from V and 3 bases from J, the gap between germline ends came to 12 bases. Germline lookup yields CDR1 SGDLS and CDR2 YYNGEE. This CDR3 comprises 15 residues. Here the CDR3 DNA reads TGTGCCAGCAGCGTTTCCAGCGAACTCTACAATGAGCAGTTCTTC. The encoded protein is CASSVSSELYNEQFF. The whole variable domain, filled in from reference TRBV9 and TRBJ2-1, reads DSGVTQTPKHLITATGQRVTLRCSPRSGDLSVYWYQQSLDQGLQFLIQYYNGEERAKGNILERFSAQQFPDLHSELNLSSLELGDSALYFCASSVSSELYNEQFFGPGTRLTVL.

The chain couples TRBV15 to TRBJ2-1; TRBD2 agrees at 7 bases. Trimming at V came to 3 bases and at J to 4 bases, leaving 6 bases not matched to a gene. The CDR3 has 15 amino acids. Germline CDR1 is LNHNV and CDR2 is YYDKDF (reference sequence). CDR3 sequence: CATSRGGSPYNEQFF. DNA for the CDR3: TGTGCCACCAGCAGGGGCGGGAGCCCTTACAATGAGCAGTTCTTC.

The rearrangement joins TRBV5-6 to TRBJ2-5, with 7 nucleotides matching TRBD1. V dropped 3 bases and J dropped 5; count of bases not matched to a gene: 10. This CDR3 comprises 15 residues. Germline assignment: CDR1 SGHDT and CDR2 YYEEEE. In DNA, the CDR3 is TGTGCCAGCAGCTCTGACAGGGCCCCTCGGGAGACCCAGTACTTC. Its translation: CASSSDRAPRETQYF.

The chain carries TRBV7-9 and TRBJ2-3; 10 nucleotides agree with TRBD2. The V segment lost 8 bases and the J segment 3 bases; nucleotides outside the gene matches: 8. The CDR3 is 15 amino acids. Germline assignment: CDR1 SEHNR and CDR2 FQNEAQ (reference sequence). CDR3 nucleotides: TGTGCCAGCTCCTATGGGACTAGCGAAACAGATACGCAGTATTTT. Translated, it gives CASSYGTSETDTQYF. The full variable domain, in which reference TRBV7-9 and TRBJ2-3 provide the parts outside the CDR3, is DTGVSQNPRHKITKRGQNVTFRCDPISEHNRLYWYRQTLGQGPEFLTYFQNEAQLEKSRLLSDRFSAERPKGSFSTLEIQRTEQGDSAMYLCASSYGTSETDTQYFGPGTRLTVL.

The rearrangement joins TRBV5-1 to TRBJ2-2; D uncertain. The germline V and J ends were trimmed by 7 bases and 6 bases, with 22 bases remaining between them. The CDR3 contains 16 residues. The germline V gene encodes CDR1 SGHRS and CDR2 YFSETQ. The CDR3 spells CASQRNSPQSPGELFF. In nucleotides, the CDR3 is TGCGCCAGCCAAAGAAACTCCCCCCAGTCGCCCGGGGAGCTGTTTTTT.

The chain employs TRBV18 and TRBJ1-5, with D hard to call. Germline-derived CDR1 and CDR2 are KGHSH and LQKENI. The CDR3 extends over 13 amino acids. The germline V and J ends were trimmed by 8 bases and 5 bases, with 13 bases remaining between them. In DNA, the CDR3 is TGTGCCAGCGGGGAAGGGCCCCATCAGCCCCAGCATTTT. This translates into CASGEGPHQPQHF. The complete variable domain, with remaining parts taken from reference TRBV18 and TRBJ1-5, reads NAGVMQNPRHLVRRRGQEARLRCSPMKGHSHVYWYRQLPEEGLKFMVYLQKENIIDESGMPKERFSAEFPKEGPSILRIQQVVRGDSAAYFCASGEGPHQPQHFGDGTRLSIL.

V usage is TRBV10-3 and J usage is TRBJ2-2; tentatively, D is TRBD1 (5 bases). Germline V lookup: CDR1 ENHRY, CDR2 SYGVKD. The CDR3 runs 13 residues. Trimming removed 10 bases at V and 0 bases at J, with 9 bases between. The CDR3 here is CATGHPNTGELFF. CDR3 sequence (DNA): TGTGCCACAGGACACCCGAACACCGGGGAGCTGTTTTTT.

This rearrangement joins TRBV5-5 to TRBJ2-1; D not resolved. V was trimmed by 4 bases and J by 3 bases, leaving 11 bases between them. The germline CDR1 and CDR2 sequences are SGHKS and YYEKEE (reference sequence). The CDR3 contains 14 residues. CDR3 in DNA: TGTGCCAGCAGCGGCCCTGTGGGCTACAATGAGCAGTTCTTC. Protein product: CASSGPVGYNEQFF.

The chain is built from TRBV15 and TRBJ1-5, with a tentative D call TRBD1 (5 bases). The germline CDR1 and CDR2 sequences are LNHNV and YYDKDF (reference sequence). The CDR3 length is 14 residues. V lost 0 bases and J lost 8, with 11 bases in between. The CDR3 loop reads CATSRDVGGEPQHF. Written as DNA, the CDR3 is TGTGCCACCAGCAGAGATGTCGGGGGGGAGCCCCAGCATTTT.

The chain links TRBV4-2 to TRBJ2-5, with 8 bases identical to TRBD1. CDR1 is LGHNA, CDR2 YNFKEQ, per germline. The CDR3 length is 13 residues. The J segment lost 5 bases and the V segment lost 1 base, leaving 0 bases of the junction unmatched. The CDR3 spells CASSQGQGETQYF. The CDR3 DNA reads TGTGCCAGCAGCCAAGGACAGGGGGAGACCCAGTACTTC.